This TCR beta chain was sequenced in a study of Ad26.COV2.S vaccination and SARS-CoV-2 variants. Study-wide context: Donor was assigned to the Ad26.COV2.S arm of trial COV1001.

The treatment is: 15 to 20 received Ad26.COV2.S at low or high dose, single or two shots; roughly five received placebo; per-sample allocation not given. It was on day 63 after the first vaccine or placebo injection that samples were taken. An 18-55-year-old adult in Boston served as donor. The study used a vaccine consisting of an Ad26 vector that expressed Wuhan-strain SARS-CoV-2 spike. Per the germline V gene, CDR1 is LGHDT and CDR2 is YNNKEL (reference sequence). CDR3 length equals 16 residues. V shed 0 bases, J shed 10 bases, and the junction held 7 bases outside the gene matches. Only in-frame clones appear in the TCRdb table, and some are missing; sequencing was by immunoSEQ multiplex PCR. Among 360,000 or so clones listed, approximately 91% were seen once.

The chain combines TRBV3-1 (or the pseudogene TRBV3-2) with TRBJ1-6; 9 bases agree with TRBD1. The clonotype originates from a person aged 18-60 years who received the Ad26.COV2.S COVID-19 vaccine or a placebo. Sequencing used peripheral blood, obtained in a trial of Ad26.COV2.S vaccine versus placebo. DNA for the CDR3: TGTGCCAGCAGCCAAGATCGGGACAGGGACAGCTCACCCCTCCACTTT. It translates to CASSQDRDRDSSPLHF.